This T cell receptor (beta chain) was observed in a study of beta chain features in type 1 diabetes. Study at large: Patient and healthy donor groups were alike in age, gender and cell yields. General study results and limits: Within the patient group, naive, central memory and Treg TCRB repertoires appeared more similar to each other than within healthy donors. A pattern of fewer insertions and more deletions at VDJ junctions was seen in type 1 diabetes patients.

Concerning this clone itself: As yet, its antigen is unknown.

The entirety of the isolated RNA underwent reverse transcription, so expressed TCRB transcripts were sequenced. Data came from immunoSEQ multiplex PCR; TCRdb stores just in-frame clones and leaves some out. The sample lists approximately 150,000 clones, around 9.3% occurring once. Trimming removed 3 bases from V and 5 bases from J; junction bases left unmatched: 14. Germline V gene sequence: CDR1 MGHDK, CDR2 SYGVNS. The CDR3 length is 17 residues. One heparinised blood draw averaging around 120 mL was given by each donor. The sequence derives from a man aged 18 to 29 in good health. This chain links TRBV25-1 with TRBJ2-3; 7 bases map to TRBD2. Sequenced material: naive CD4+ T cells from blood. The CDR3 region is CASSEPPGAGVGDTQYF. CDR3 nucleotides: TGTGCCAGCAGTGAGCCTCCCGGGGCGGGGGTTGGAGATACGCAGTATTTT.